These 28 T cell receptor beta chains share one sample of origin, sequenced in a study of blood T cell repertoires in COVID-19. The method was immunoSEQ multiplex PCR; TCRdb's version includes in-frame clones alone and lacks a portion of them. The sample carries 300,000 to 400,000 clones, around 87% recorded once. Sample: peripheral blood. The receptors derive from a man aged 50 or older with active or convalescent COVID-19.

The genes are TRBV7-9 and TRBJ2-1, with TRBD2 matching 9 bases. Trimming at V came to 5 bases and at J to 14 bases, leaving 7 bases not matched to a gene. The CDR3 sequence is 12 residues long. The germline CDR1 and CDR2 sequences are SEHNR and FQNEAQ (reference sequence). CDR3 DNA sequence: TGTGCCAGCAGCCTCGAAGCGGGAGGCAAGTTCTTC. This codes for CASSLEAGGKFF.

The CDR3: CASSPQERQLDTEAFF. CDR3 coding DNA: TGTGCCAGCTCACCACAAGAGCGCCAATTAGACACTGAAGCTTTCTTT. This chain uses TRBV18 with TRBJ1-1, with D hard to call. The CDR3 runs 16 residues. Trimming stripped 1 base from V and 3 bases from J, with 15 bases between. Germline V CDR1 and CDR2: KGHSH, LQKENI.

The rearrangement uses TRBV9 and TRBJ2-2; a weak D match, TRBD2 (5 bases). Trimming removed 4 bases at V and 1 base at J, with 14 bases between. CDR1 SGDLS and CDR2 YYNGEE come from the germline V gene. The CDR3 consists of 16 residues. The CDR3 protein is CASSPRGSLNTGELFF. CDR3 bases: TGTGCCAGCAGCCCTCGGGGTAGCCTGAACACCGGGGAGCTGTTTTTT.

The rearrangement joins TRBV6-6 to TRBJ2-3, with D tentatively TRBD1 (6 bases). The CDR3 extends over 15 amino acids. Germline assignment: CDR1 MNHNY and CDR2 SVGAGI (reference sequence). V lost 6 bases, J lost 4 bases, and 17 bases lay in between. This chain's CDR3 is CASSIQGIGADTQYF. The CDR3 bases are TGTGCCAGCAGCATCCAGGGGATTGGGGCAGATACGCAGTATTTT.

The CDR3 DNA sequence: TGTGCCAGTAGTACCATGGAGGGACTAGCGGGTAACAATGAGCAGTTCTTC. It encodes CASSTMEGLAGNNEQFF. V is TRBV19 and J is TRBJ2-1; 12 bases are a match to TRBD2. Germline V gene data show CDR1 as LNHDA and CDR2 as SQIVND (reference sequence). The CDR3 loop spans 17 amino acids. V was pared by 4 bases and J by 5 bases, with 9 bases of the junction left unmatched.

The genes are TRBV6-5 and TRBJ2-7; 7 bases are shared with TRBD2. This CDR3 comprises 15 residues. With 8 bases clipped from V and 2 bases from J, the junction kept 12 bases outside the gene matches. Germline assignment: CDR1 MNHEY and CDR2 SVGAGI. CDR3 protein: CASQFEGGAPYEQYF. In DNA form, the CDR3 reads TGTGCCAGCCAATTTGAGGGAGGGGCTCCCTACGAGCAGTACTTC.

The rearrangement joins TRBV9 to TRBJ1-6; 7 bases map to TRBD1. V shed 4 bases, J shed 7 bases, and the junction held 5 bases outside the gene matches. The length of the CDR3 is 14 residues. Germline V gene lookup returns CDR1 SGDLS and CDR2 YYNGEE. The DNA of the CDR3 is TGTGCCAGCAGCCCGACAGGGATGAATTCACCCCTCCACTTT. It is translated as CASSPTGMNSPLHF.

This sequence joins TRBV28 and TRBJ2-7, with 8 nucleotides matching TRBD2. Per germline, CDR1 MDHEN and CDR2 SYDVKM. Germline trimming cut 6 bases from V and 5 bases from J; bases unmatched to any gene: 9. The CDR3 runs to 14 residues. For the CDR3, the DNA is TGTGCCAGCAGCGACGGGGGGGTTGGGAACGAGCAGTACTTC. It codes for CASSDGGVGNEQYF.

The chain recombines TRBV24-1 with TRBJ1-5; maybe TRBD1 (5 bases). Trimming removed 4 bases at V and 3 bases at J, with 21 bases between. There are 18 residues in the CDR3. From germline, CDR1 is KGHDR and CDR2 SFDVKD. The CDR3 loop is CATSESLLQVGNNQPQHF. In DNA, the CDR3 is TGTGCCACCAGTGAATCCCTATTACAGGTCGGAAACAATCAGCCCCAGCATTTT.

The V and J genes are TRBV28 and TRBJ1-1, with D possibly being TRBD1 (6 bases). The V end was cut by 4 bases, the J end by 9 bases, with 15 bases between. Germline lookup yields CDR1 MDHEN and CDR2 SYDVKM. The CDR3 has 13 residues. CDR3 residues: CASSSGTGPQAFF. The CDR3 coding sequence is TGTGCCAGCAGTTCAGGAACAGGGCCGCAAGCTTTCTTT.

This clone has just a few counts. The gene calls are TRBV9 and TRBJ1-1; 10 bases line up with TRBD1. Germline V lookup: CDR1 SGDLS, CDR2 YYNGEE. This CDR3 spans 15 amino acids. V shed 3 bases and J 3 bases; nucleotides not matched to a gene: 5. DNA for the CDR3: TGTGCCAGCAGCGGACAGGGGGCGATCGACACTGAAGCTTTCTTT. Its translation: CASSGQGAIDTEAFF.

A few counts support this clone. J is TRBJ2-2 and V is TRBV2; possibly TRBD1 for D (5 bases). The CDR3 consists of 13 residues. The germline CDR1 and CDR2 sequences are SNHLY and FYNNEI. Trimming took 5 bases from V and 6 from J, leaving 10 bases between them. This CDR3 is CASSKGSPGELFF. The DNA for the CDR3 is TGTGCCAGCAGTAAGGGGTCCCCCGGGGAGCTGTTTTTT.

V usage is TRBV2 and J usage is TRBJ1-6; 10 nucleotides align to TRBD1. CDR1 and CDR2 from the germline V gene are SNHLY and FYNNEI. The CDR3 totals 15 residues. Trimming cost V 2 bases and J 10 bases; bases outside gene matches: 5. CDR3 amino acids: CASSETGQGTSPLHF. In nucleotides, the CDR3 is TGTGCCAGCAGTGAAACGGGACAGGGGACCTCACCCCTCCACTTT. The complete variable domain, with remaining parts taken from reference TRBV2 and TRBJ1-6, reads EPEVTQTPSHQVTQMGQEVILRCVPISNHLYFYWYRQILGQKVEFLVSFYNNEISEKSEIFDDQFSVERPDGSNFTLKIRSTKLEDSAMYFCASSETGQGTSPLHFGNGTRLTVT.

This clone has just a few counts. The chain joins TRBV11-1 to TRBJ1-6, with TRBD1 matching 9 bases. The CDR3 covers 15 residues. Germline V CDR1 and CDR2: SGHAT, FQDESV (reference sequence). Unmatched junction bases numbered 4, after V lost 2 bases and J lost 8 bases. CDR3 DNA sequence: TGTGCCAGCAGCTTACGACAGGGGGTGGATTCACCCCTCCACTTT. It codes for CASSLRQGVDSPLHF.

This chain uses TRBV7-9 with TRBJ1-1; D gene unclear. Germline loops: CDR1 SEHNR, CDR2 FQNEAQ (reference sequence). The CDR3 has 11 amino acids. V lost 8 bases to trimming and J lost 8 bases, with 12 bases between them. The CDR3 protein is CASAGSTEAFF. In DNA, the CDR3 is TGTGCCAGCGCCGGGTCGACCGAAGCTTTCTTT.

The J gene is TRBJ1-3, the V gene TRBV5-1, with 8 bases matching TRBD1. The CDR3 consists of 19 residues. V dropped 3 bases and J dropped 2; count of bases not matched to a gene: 16. CDR1 SGHRS and CDR2 YFSETQ come from the germline V gene. The CDR3 region is CASSSTPTGTGLPGNTIYF. CDR3 DNA: TGCGCCAGCAGCTCTACACCGACCGGGACAGGCCTGCCTGGAAACACCATATATTTT.

The chain combines TRBV28 with TRBJ2-7, with D possibly matching TRBD2 (6 bases). Germline V lookup: CDR1 MDHEN, CDR2 SYDVKM. The V end lost 5 bases, the J end lost 0 bases, and 8 bases lay between the germline ends. The CDR3 consists of 13 residues. The CDR3 bases are TGTGCCAGCAGTCTCGGGGGCTCCTACGAGCAGTACTTC. Translating gives CASSLGGSYEQYF.

V gene TRBV7-8 combines with J gene TRBJ1-5; 9 nucleotides agree with TRBD1. Trimming at V came to 5 bases and at J to 5 bases, leaving 10 bases not matched to a gene. The CDR3 sequence is 16 residues long. CDR1 is SGHVS and CDR2 is FQNEAQ in the germline V gene. The CDR3 coding sequence is TGTGCCAGCAGCAATATTCCCGGGACAGGGTATCAGCCCCAGCATTTT. As protein: CASSNIPGTGYQPQHF.

V gene TRBV4-1 combines with J gene TRBJ1-1, with TRBD1 identical over 9 bases. The ends lost 2 bases at V and 4 bases at J; junction bases unmatched: 2. The CDR3 contains 14 residues. Germline V CDR1 and CDR2: MGHRA, YSYEKL. Here the CDR3 DNA reads TGCGCCAGCAGCCAACCGGACAGGGGCACTGAAGCTTTCTTT. It encodes CASSQPDRGTEAFF.

The rearrangement links TRBV5-1 to TRBJ1-1; maybe TRBD1 (6 bases). Germline CDR1 is SGHRS and CDR2 is YFSETQ. V gave up 4 bases and J gave up 0 bases, with 7 bases separating them. The CDR3 runs 13 residues. The CDR3 nucleotides read TGCGCCAGCAGCACAGGGCTGAACACTGAAGCTTTCTTT. Its protein product is CASSTGLNTEAFF. The full variable domain, rest sourced from reference TRBV5-1 and TRBJ1-1, is KAGVTQTPRYLIKTRGQQVTLSCSPISGHRSVSWYQQTPGQGLQFLFEYFSETQRNKGNFPGRFSGRQFSNSRSEMNVSTLELGDSALYLCASSTGLNTEAFFGQGTRLTVV.

The chain joins TRBV7-8 to TRBJ1-1; 8 positions match TRBD1. Germline CDR1 is SGHVS and CDR2 is FQNEAQ. J was trimmed by 0 bases and V by 5 bases; bases with no gene match: 5. The CDR3 contains 15 residues. The CDR3 loop is CASSGKTGVNTEAFF. The DNA for the CDR3 is TGTGCCAGCAGCGGCAAGACAGGGGTGAACACTGAAGCTTTCTTT.

V is TRBV2 and J is TRBJ1-6; 8 nucleotides match TRBD1. Germline-derived CDR1 and CDR2 are SNHLY and FYNNEI. This CDR3 has 16 residues. The V segment lost 2 bases and the J segment 8 bases; nucleotides outside the gene matches: 8. CDR3 region: CASSESGQGLYSPLHF. CDR3 in DNA: TGTGCCAGCAGTGAATCAGGACAGGGATTATATTCACCCCTCCACTTT.

This chain links TRBV6-6 with TRBJ2-7, with TRBD1 matching over 12 bases. The V segment lost 2 bases and the J segment 7 bases; nucleotides outside the gene matches: 6. CDR3 length: 15 residues. CDR1 and CDR2 from the germline V gene are MNHNY and SVGAGI (reference sequence). CDR3 DNA sequence: TGTGCCAGCAGTTACCCCAGGGGACAGGGGGCTGAGCAGTACTTC. Its translation: CASSYPRGQGAEQYF.

This sequence joins TRBV5-6 and TRBJ2-5; D may be TRBD1 (5 bases). CDR3 length equals 15 residues. V gave up 4 bases and J gave up 5 bases, with 18 bases separating them. Germline values: CDR1 SGHDT, CDR2 YYEEEE. DNA for the CDR3: TGTGCCAGCAGCAAACACTTCGGACAAAGGGAGACCCAGTACTTC. This encodes CASSKHFGQRETQYF.

The chain has TRBV6-5 and TRBJ2-5, with D perhaps matching TRBD1 (6 bases). Germline assignment: CDR1 MNHEY and CDR2 SVGAGI. V lost 6 bases to trimming and J lost 1 base, with 12 bases between them. The CDR3 has 14 residues. In DNA, the CDR3 is TGTGCCAGCAGACGGACAGATATCCAAGAGACCCAGTACTTC. It codes for CASRRTDIQETQYF.

V gene TRBV7-3 combines with J gene TRBJ1-1; D is possibly TRBD1 (6 bases). Germline V gene sequence: CDR1 SGHTA, CDR2 FQGTGA. V dropped 1 base and J dropped 3 bases, with 12 bases sitting between them. The CDR3 has 15 amino acids. CDR3 sequence reads: CASSLMGAPDTEAFF. In DNA, the CDR3 is TGTGCCAGCAGCTTAATGGGGGCCCCCGACACTGAAGCTTTCTTT.

The chain uses TRBV28 and TRBJ2-3, with TRBD2 identical over 11 bases. V lost 3 bases and J lost 6; bases outside the gene matches: 5. The CDR3 length is 15 residues. Germline CDR1 and CDR2: MDHEN and SYDVKM. Written as DNA, the CDR3 is TGTGCCAGCAGTTTGACTAGCGGGACTCACGATACGCAGTATTTT. As protein: CASSLTSGTHDTQYF.

In nucleotides, the CDR3 is TGTGCCAGCAGAACGGGGGGGCCTTTCAATGAGCAGTTCTTC. Translation gives CASRTGGPFNEQFF. The genes are TRBV28 and TRBJ2-1, with 8 bases matching TRBD2. Germline CDR1 MDHEN, CDR2 SYDVKM. The V gene end was trimmed by 6 bases and the J gene end by 6 bases; junction bases not matched to a gene: 7. The CDR3 extends over 14 amino acids.